The T cell receptor (beta chain) under discussion was sequenced for a study of regulatory T cells in long-lasting Graves disease (dated by TCRdb to the early 2020s). Context from the whole study: To count as having persistent Graves' disease, a patient had to have received antithyroid drug treatment for over 5 years with TSH receptor autoantibodies remaining persistently positive. This study used TCR sequencing and RNA sequencing of peripheral blood to compare persistent Graves' disease patients against newly diagnosed Graves' disease patients. The study was registered as a clinical trial and conducted in China. A total of approximately 35 samples underwent TCR sequencing: about 13 from persistent and about 20 from newly diagnosed Graves' disease patients. Persistent Graves' disease patients in the clinical cohort had taken antithyroid drugs for around 11 years on average. The paper's findings and limits, for the study overall: Peripheral blood alone was examined, since thyroid tissue, which constituted the primary lesion, could not be accessed. Persistent disease showed preferential use of TRBV28, TRBJ1-2 and TRBJ2-5, whereas newly diagnosed disease favored TRBV20-1 and TRBJ2-1. Sequencing and analysis were limited to the TCR beta chain. A larger number of public clonotypes was shared among persistent patients (more than 2,500) than among newly diagnosed patients (approximately 1,000). Lower TCR Shannon entropy and fewer highly expanded clones were observed in persistent Graves' disease patients than in newly diagnosed patients, which suggested clonal expansion. The small sample size was acknowledged by the authors as a limitation that may reduce accuracy.

Reading the label with the study, this specimen's time point is: persistent/refractory GD, antithyroid drugs over 5 years with positive TRAb. For both TCR sequencing and RNA sequencing, RNA was extracted from PBMCs in TRIzol. The diagnosis of Graves' disease was made according to American Thyroid Association guidelines. The patients came from an endocrinology department in Xi'an, China. Each patient gave about 10 milliliters of peripheral blood, collected in an EDTA anticoagulant tube. PBMCs were isolated by Ficoll Paque Plus density gradient separation without further T cell sorting. RNA quality was checked with an Agilent 2100 Bioanalyzer and agarose gel, and concentration with a NanoDrop 2000. As to this clonotype: Its antigen target is currently unknown. Base qualities were left out, and no much larger clone turns up one base away.

The CDR3 measures 14 amino acids from cysteine to phenylalanine. Just the 42-base CDR3 DNA is kept, in frame starting at base 1. CDR1 and CDR2, looked up from the germline V gene (reference sequence), are DFQATT and SNEGSKA. V loses 5 bases at its end and J loses 2 bases; junction bases beyond the gene matches: 8. Library preparation was by multiplex PCR. These reads were obtained on an Illumina HiSeq 4000. TCR beta libraries were built with iRepertoire HTBI primers and Arm-PCR amplification of CDR3 regions. Before sequencing, the PCR products underwent gel purification. The original methods were these. Gene usage analysis of CDR3 amino acid clonotypes relied on the roughly 60 TRBV and 12 to 15 TRBJ segments identified across samples. COPE and FqMerger were used to merge filtered high-quality paired reads into contigs. BLAST was used to align contigs to IMGT TRBV, TRBD and TRBJ reference genes, and CDR3 was defined according to IMGT. Any clonotype with a frequency above 0.1% was classified as a highly expanded clone. Shannon entropy was used to measure repertoire diversity, and the Gini coefficient was used to measure V-J evenness. Clonotypes shared by more than one individual were considered public. TCRdb itself trimmed the public reads at Q25 with fastp, ran MiXCR and retained productive beta chains. Every CDR3 protein is listed once, alongside the most common genes and DNA of its rows. Here the V and J calls rest on TCRdb's processing, not on the authors' analysis. This sample comprises 700,000 or so distinct CDR3 sequences, around 30% of them detected only once. The ten largest clones represent about 40% of the sample.

The source is a female donor with Graves disease. This specimen was peripheral blood mononuclear cells (PBMCs), taken when the disease was refractory, from a patient treated with antithyroid drugs. The rearranged chain carries TRBV20-1 and TRBJ2-5, with 7 central nucleotides matching TRBD1. CDR3 protein: CSAVPGQQQETQYF. The nucleotides read TGCAGTGCTGTTCCGGGACAGCAACAAGAGACCCAGTACTTC.